A selection of T cell receptor beta chains follows, all from one sample in a study of blood T cell repertoires in COVID-19. The repertoire was sequenced with immunoSEQ multiplex PCR; TCRdb's copy has only in-frame clones and lacks some. This table has about 150,000 clones, roughly 82% appearing once. Sequences were obtained from peripheral blood. The source of these receptors is a man between 65 and 80 years old with acute or convalescent COVID-19. Each CDR3 is given with its conserved first and last residue. D genes are given only for firm matches. The size of a clone is reported for some rows only, either as once, few or many, or as a class for expanded clones.

clone_size: NA
d_call: NA
v_call: TRBV3-1/TRBV3-2
j_call: TRBJ1-5
cdr3_nt: TGTGCCAGCAGCCACCGTCTAGGGCCCCAGCATTTT
cdr3_aa: CASSHRLGPQHF

clone_size: once
d_call: NA
v_call: TRBV28
j_call: TRBJ1-1
cdr3_nt: TGTGCCAGTTCCTACAGGAACACTGAAGCTTTCTTT
cdr3_aa: CASSYRNTEAFF

clone_size: NA
d_call: NA
v_call: TRBV28
j_call: TRBJ1-3
cdr3_nt: TGTGCCAGCAGTTTAGGTGGGGGGACGAGGGCTAACACCATATATTTT
cdr3_aa: CASSLGGGTRANTIYF

clone_size: NA
d_call: TRBD2
v_call: TRBV5-1
j_call: TRBJ2-7
cdr3_nt: TGCGCCAGCAGCCGCCTAGCGGGAAGCTCCTACGAGCAGTACTTC
cdr3_aa: CASSRLAGSSYEQYF

clone_size: NA
d_call: TRBD1
v_call: TRBV18
j_call: TRBJ1-1
cdr3_nt: TGTGCCAGCTCATCGGGGACAGCGGTCTCTGAAGCTTTCTTT
cdr3_aa: CASSSGTAVSEAFF

clone_size: NA
d_call: NA
v_call: TRBV2
j_call: TRBJ1-3
cdr3_nt: TGTGCCAGCGGACGGGAACTCTCTGGAAACACCATATATTTT
cdr3_aa: CASGRELSGNTIYF

clone_size: NA
d_call: TRBD2
v_call: TRBV7-3
j_call: TRBJ2-3
cdr3_nt: TGTGCCAGCAGCCCCCACGGCGGGCGGGAGGTAAAAGATACGCAGTATTTT
cdr3_aa: CASSPHGGREVKDTQYF

clone_size: NA
d_call: NA
v_call: TRBV10-2
j_call: TRBJ1-1
cdr3_nt: TGCGCCAGCAGTTTAAACATGAACACTGAAGCTTTCTTT
cdr3_aa: CASSLNMNTEAFF

clone_size: NA
d_call: TRBD1
v_call: TRBV7-9
j_call: TRBJ2-5
cdr3_nt: TGTGCCAGCAGCATACTAACAGGGGGTGGTGAGACCCAGTACTTC
cdr3_aa: CASSILTGGGETQYF

clone_size: once
d_call: NA
v_call: TRBV28
j_call: TRBJ2-4
cdr3_nt: TGTGCAACAGGGCATGCTACACTAGCCAAAAACATTCAGTACTTC
cdr3_aa: CATGHATLAKNIQYF

clone_size: NA
d_call: NA
v_call: TRBV18
j_call: TRBJ2-7
cdr3_nt: TGTGCCAGCTCACCGGAGGTGGGGATCTACGAGCAGTACTTC
cdr3_aa: CASSPEVGIYEQYF

clone_size: NA
d_call: TRBD1
v_call: TRBV5-1
j_call: TRBJ2-7
cdr3_nt: TGCGCCAGCAGCGGCCGAACAGGGGGTCACAACGAGCAGTACTTC
cdr3_aa: CASSGRTGGHNEQYF

clone_size: NA
d_call: TRBD1
v_call: TRBV7-2
j_call: TRBJ1-1
cdr3_nt: TGTGCCAGCAGCTTAGCAACAGGGGAGAACACTGAAGCTTTCTTT
cdr3_aa: CASSLATGENTEAFF

clone_size: NA
d_call: TRBD2
v_call: TRBV7-2
j_call: TRBJ2-3
cdr3_nt: TGTGCCAGCAGCCTACGGGGGGGAGGCACAGATACGCAGTATTTT
cdr3_aa: CASSLRGGGTDTQYF

clone_size: NA
d_call: TRBD2
v_call: TRBV19
j_call: TRBJ2-2
cdr3_nt: TGTGCCAGTGGGACTAGTCGGACCGGGGAGCTGTTTTTT
cdr3_aa: CASGTSRTGELFF

clone_size: NA
d_call: NA
v_call: TRBV7-2
j_call: TRBJ2-2
cdr3_nt: TGTGCCAGCAGCTCCATCGTCGCTACTAACACCGGGGAGCTGTTTTTT
cdr3_aa: CASSSIVATNTGELFF

clone_size: NA
d_call: TRBD1
v_call: TRBV5-1
j_call: TRBJ2-6
cdr3_nt: TGCGCCAGCAGCTGGACAGGGGGCGGAGGGGCCAACGTCCTGACTTTC
cdr3_aa: CASSWTGGGGANVLTF

clone_size: many
d_call: NA
v_call: TRBV7-9
j_call: TRBJ2-3
cdr3_nt: TGTGCCAGCAGCCCGGTCTCCGGGATGGTAGATACGCAGTATTTT
cdr3_aa: CASSPVSGMVDTQYF

clone_size: NA
d_call: NA
v_call: TRBV6-1
j_call: TRBJ1-2
cdr3_nt: TGTGCCAGCAGTGAATTCCCACAGACCAAGTTGGGTGGCTACACCTTC
cdr3_aa: CASSEFPQTKLGGYTF

clone_size: NA
d_call: NA
v_call: TRBV3-1/TRBV3-2
j_call: TRBJ2-2
cdr3_nt: TGTGCCAGCAGTCGGACAGAGAACACCGGGGAGCTGTTTTTT
cdr3_aa: CASSRTENTGELFF

clone_size: NA
d_call: TRBD1
v_call: TRBV19
j_call: TRBJ2-1
cdr3_nt: TGTGCCAGTAGTAAGGGGGACAGGACCTACAATGAGCAGTTCTTC
cdr3_aa: CASSKGDRTYNEQFF

clone_size: NA
d_call: TRBD2
v_call: TRBV4-1
j_call: TRBJ2-5
cdr3_nt: TGCGCCAGCAGCCGAGTTGACAAGAGACTAGCCTCAGAGACCCAGTACTTC
cdr3_aa: CASSRVDKRLASETQYF

clone_size: NA
d_call: TRBD1
v_call: TRBV19
j_call: TRBJ1-4
cdr3_nt: TGTGCCAGTCGGGGACAGGGGACCGCAACTAATGAAAAACTGTTTTTT
cdr3_aa: CASRGQGTATNEKLFF

clone_size: once
d_call: TRBD1
v_call: TRBV27
j_call: TRBJ1-2
cdr3_nt: TGTGCCAGCAGTACAAGACAGGGGGGCTACTATGGCTACACCTTC
cdr3_aa: CASSTRQGGYYGYTF

clone_size: NA
d_call: NA
v_call: TRBV5-5
j_call: TRBJ1-2
cdr3_nt: TGTGCCAGCAGCGCCACAGGAGCCGGGACCTTC
cdr3_aa: CASSATGAGTF